This T cell receptor beta chain derives from a study of cytomegalovirus exposure and HLA in healthy donors. The table lists this clone with a count of one. Vbeta (60) and Jbeta (13) primers were used in the PCR. Only in-frame clones appear in the TCRdb table, and some are missing; sequencing was by immunoSEQ multiplex PCR. The sample includes roughly 130,000 clones, roughly 82% seen only once; the top ten take 2% to 3%. CDR1 SQVTM and CDR2 ANQGSEA come from the germline V gene. V shed 6 bases, J shed 6 bases, and the junction held 8 bases outside the gene matches. The CDR3 is made up of 13 amino acids.

The V call is TRBV29-1, the J call TRBJ2-7; TRBD2 agrees at 10 bases. The sequenced sample was PBMCs. This sequence was found in a man aged 45-65 years in good health and CMV-seronegative. The CDR3 nucleotides are TGCAGCGTGAACGAGGGACTAGCGCGCGAGCAGTACTTC. Residues: CSVNEGLAREQYF.